These 4 T cell receptor beta chains originate from one sample sequenced in a study of blood T cell repertoires in COVID-19. Some clones are missing from TCRdb's copy, which holds only in-frame ones; the method was immunoSEQ multiplex PCR. Of 150,000 to 200,000 clones listed, roughly nine tenths were seen once; the top ten hold around 0.99%. The source material was peripheral blood. The receptors were gathered from a man younger than 30 with acute or convalescent COVID-19.

The chain uses TRBV30 and TRBJ1-1; D gene ambiguous. Looked up from germline, CDR1 is GTSNPN and CDR2 is SVGIG (reference sequence). This CDR3 has 11 amino acids. Trimming removed 8 bases from V and 1 base from J, with 8 bases in between. DNA of the CDR3: TGTGCCGGGCGTCGGAACACTGAAGCTTTCTTT. Protein product: CAGRRNTEAFF.

This sequence joins TRBV5-1 and TRBJ1-4; TRBD1 agrees at 7 bases. Germline CDR1 and CDR2: SGHRS and YFSETQ. J lost 4 bases, V lost 1 base, and 4 bases had no gene match. This CDR3 spans 15 amino acids. The CDR3 bases are TGCGCCAGCAGCTTGACAGGGGATTATAATGAAAAACTGTTTTTT. This translates into CASSLTGDYNEKLFF.

The chain carries TRBV30 and TRBJ2-7; D gene ambiguous. CDR1 is GTSNPN, CDR2 SVGIG, per germline (reference sequence). Trimming shortened V by 2 bases and J by 2 bases, and 4 bases separated the two germline ends. The CDR3 sequence is 11 residues long. CDR3 coding DNA: TGTGCCTGGAGTATCACCTACGAGCAGTACTTC. Translation gives CAWSITYEQYF.

A word on this clone: This may be a read error, as it is one base from a much larger clone. Other nucleotide sequences from this sample produce the same CDR3. V gene TRBV7-8 combines with J gene TRBJ1-1, with 7 nucleotides matching TRBD1. Unmatched junction bases numbered 4, after V lost 5 bases and J lost 1 base. The CDR3 is 14 amino acids. From germline, CDR1 is SGHVS and CDR2 FQNEAQ. DNA for the CDR3: TGTGCCAGCAGCCCAGGGACAGCGAACACTGAAGCTTTCTTT. Translated: CASSPGTANTEAFF.